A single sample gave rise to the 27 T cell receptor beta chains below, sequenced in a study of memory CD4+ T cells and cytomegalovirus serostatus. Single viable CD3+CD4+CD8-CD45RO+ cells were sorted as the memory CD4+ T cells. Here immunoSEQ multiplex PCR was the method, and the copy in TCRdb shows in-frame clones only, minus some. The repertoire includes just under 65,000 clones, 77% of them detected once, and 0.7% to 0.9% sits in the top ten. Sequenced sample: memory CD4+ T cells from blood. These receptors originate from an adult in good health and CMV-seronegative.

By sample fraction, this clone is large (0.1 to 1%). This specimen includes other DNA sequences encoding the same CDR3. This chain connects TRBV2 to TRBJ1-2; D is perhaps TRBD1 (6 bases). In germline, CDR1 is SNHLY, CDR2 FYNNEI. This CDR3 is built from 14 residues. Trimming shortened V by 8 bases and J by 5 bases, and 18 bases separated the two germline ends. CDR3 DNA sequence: TGTGCCAGCGGAAAAGACAGGTCGGGGTATGGCTACACCTTC. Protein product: CASGKDRSGYGYTF.

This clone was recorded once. The CDR3 here is CATSREGGLSPLHF. Written as DNA, the CDR3 is TGTGCCACCAGCAGAGAAGGGGGTCTTTCACCCCTCCACTTT. The chain links TRBV15 to TRBJ1-6, with D maybe TRBD1 (6 bases). V was clipped by 0 bases and J by 9 bases, with 9 bases between them. The CDR3 sequence is 14 residues long. Germline CDR1 LNHNV, CDR2 YYDKDF (reference sequence).

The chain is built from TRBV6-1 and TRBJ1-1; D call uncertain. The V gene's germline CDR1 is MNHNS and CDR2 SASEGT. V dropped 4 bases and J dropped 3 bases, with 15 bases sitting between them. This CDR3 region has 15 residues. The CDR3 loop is CASSVEHWYYTEAFF. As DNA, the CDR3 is TGTGCCAGCAGTGTGGAACATTGGTACTACACTGAAGCTTTCTTT.

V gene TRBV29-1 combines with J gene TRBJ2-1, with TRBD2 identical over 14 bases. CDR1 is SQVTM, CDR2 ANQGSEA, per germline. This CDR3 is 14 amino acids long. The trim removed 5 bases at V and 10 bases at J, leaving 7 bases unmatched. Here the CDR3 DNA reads TGCAGCGTTAAGGGGGGACTAGCGGGAGAGGAGCAGTTCTTC. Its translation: CSVKGGLAGEEQFF.

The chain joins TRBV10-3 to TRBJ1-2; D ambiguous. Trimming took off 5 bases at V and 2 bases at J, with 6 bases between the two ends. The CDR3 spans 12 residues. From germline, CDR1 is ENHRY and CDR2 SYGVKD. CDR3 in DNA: TGTGCCATCAGTCCAGAGAACTATGGCTACACCTTC. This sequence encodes CAISPENYGYTF.

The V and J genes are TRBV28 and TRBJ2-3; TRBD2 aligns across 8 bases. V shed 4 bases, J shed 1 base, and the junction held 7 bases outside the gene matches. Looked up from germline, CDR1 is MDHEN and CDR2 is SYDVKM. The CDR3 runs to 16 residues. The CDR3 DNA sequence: TGTGCCAGCAGTTCACAAACGACTAGCGGCACAGATACGCAGTATTTT. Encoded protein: CASSSQTTSGTDTQYF. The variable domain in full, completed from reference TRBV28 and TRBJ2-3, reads DVKVTQSSRYLVKRTGEKVFLECVQDMDHENMFWYRQDPGLGLRLIYFSYDVKMKEKGDIPEGYSVSREKKERFSLILESASTNQTSMYLCASSSQTTSGTDTQYFGPGTRLTVL.

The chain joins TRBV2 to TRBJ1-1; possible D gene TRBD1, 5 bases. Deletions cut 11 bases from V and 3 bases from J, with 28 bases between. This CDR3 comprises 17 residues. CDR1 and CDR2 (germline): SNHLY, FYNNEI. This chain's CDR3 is CASLRGGAFDGDTEAFF. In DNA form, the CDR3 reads TGTGCCTCCCTCCGGGGAGGGGCTTTCGATGGGGACACTGAAGCTTTCTTT.

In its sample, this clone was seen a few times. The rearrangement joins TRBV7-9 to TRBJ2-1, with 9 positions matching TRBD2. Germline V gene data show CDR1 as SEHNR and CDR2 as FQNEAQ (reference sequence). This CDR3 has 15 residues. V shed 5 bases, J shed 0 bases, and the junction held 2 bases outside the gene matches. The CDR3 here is CASSRGGGSYNEQFF. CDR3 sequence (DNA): TGTGCCAGCAGCCGCGGGGGGGGCTCCTACAATGAGCAGTTCTTC.

The CDR3, as DNA: TGTGCCACCCCCCACGGAAATGAGCAGTTCTTC. Translating gives CATPHGNEQFF. The V call is TRBV7-9, the J call TRBJ2-1; D remains ambiguous. Germline CDR1 reads SEHNR; CDR2 reads FQNEAQ (reference sequence). Trimming left V 10 bases short and J 7 bases short, with 11 bases between. The CDR3 spans 11 residues.

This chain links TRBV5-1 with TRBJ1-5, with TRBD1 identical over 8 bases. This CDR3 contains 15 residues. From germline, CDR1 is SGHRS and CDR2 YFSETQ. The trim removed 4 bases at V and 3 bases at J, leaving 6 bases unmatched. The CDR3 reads CASSLTGENNQPQHF. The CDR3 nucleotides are TGCGCCAGCAGCCTGACAGGGGAAAACAATCAGCCCCAGCATTTT.

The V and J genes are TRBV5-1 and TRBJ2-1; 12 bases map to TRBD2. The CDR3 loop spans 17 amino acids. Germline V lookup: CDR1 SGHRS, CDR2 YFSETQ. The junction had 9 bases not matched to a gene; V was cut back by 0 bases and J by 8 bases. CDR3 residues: CASSLEASGRAFHEQFF. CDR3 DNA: TGCGCCAGCAGCTTGGAGGCTAGCGGGAGGGCCTTCCATGAGCAGTTCTTC.

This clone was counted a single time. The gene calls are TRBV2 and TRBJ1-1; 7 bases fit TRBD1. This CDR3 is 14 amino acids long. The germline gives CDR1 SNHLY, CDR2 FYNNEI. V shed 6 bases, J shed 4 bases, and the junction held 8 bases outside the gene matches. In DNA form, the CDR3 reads TGTGCCAGCAGGGGGACAGCAAGAATCACTGAAGCTTTCTTT. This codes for CASRGTARITEAFF. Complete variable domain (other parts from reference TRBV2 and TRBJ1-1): EPEVTQTPSHQVTQMGQEVILRCVPISNHLYFYWYRQILGQKVEFLVSFYNNEISEKSEIFDDQFSVERPDGSNFTLKIRSTKLEDSAMYFCASRGTARITEAFFGQGTRLTVV.

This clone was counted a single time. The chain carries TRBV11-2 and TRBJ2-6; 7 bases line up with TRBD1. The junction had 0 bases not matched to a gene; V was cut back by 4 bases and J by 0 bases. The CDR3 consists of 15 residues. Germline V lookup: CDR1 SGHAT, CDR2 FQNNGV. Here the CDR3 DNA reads TGTGCCAGCAGCTGGGACAGCTCTGGGGCCAACGTCCTGACTTTC. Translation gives CASSWDSSGANVLTF.

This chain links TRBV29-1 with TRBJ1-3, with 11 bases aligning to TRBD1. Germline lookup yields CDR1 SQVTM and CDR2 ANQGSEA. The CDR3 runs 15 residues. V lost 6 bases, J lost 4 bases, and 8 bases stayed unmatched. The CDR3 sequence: CSVAGTGGYGNTIYF. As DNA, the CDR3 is TGCAGCGTGGCCGGGACAGGGGGTTACGGAAACACCATATATTTT.

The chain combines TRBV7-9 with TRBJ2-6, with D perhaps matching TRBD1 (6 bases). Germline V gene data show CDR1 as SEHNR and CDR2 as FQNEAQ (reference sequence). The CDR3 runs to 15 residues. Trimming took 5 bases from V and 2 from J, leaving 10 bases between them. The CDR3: CASSPTGTGANVLTF. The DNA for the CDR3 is TGTGCCAGCAGCCCAACAGGGACTGGGGCCAACGTCCTGACTTTC.

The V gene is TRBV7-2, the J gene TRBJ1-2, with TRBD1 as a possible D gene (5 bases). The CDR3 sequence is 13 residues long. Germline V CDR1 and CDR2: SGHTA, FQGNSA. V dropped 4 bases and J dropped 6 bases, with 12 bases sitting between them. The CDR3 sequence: CASSSGAWNGYTF. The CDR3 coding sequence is TGTGCCAGCAGCTCCGGGGCCTGGAATGGCTACACCTTC.

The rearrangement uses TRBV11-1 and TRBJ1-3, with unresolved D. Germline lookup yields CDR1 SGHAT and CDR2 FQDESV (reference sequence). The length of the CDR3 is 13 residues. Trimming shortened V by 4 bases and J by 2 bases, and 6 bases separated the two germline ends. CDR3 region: CASSSSPGNTIYF. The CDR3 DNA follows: TGTGCCAGCAGCTCGAGTCCTGGAAACACCATATATTTT.

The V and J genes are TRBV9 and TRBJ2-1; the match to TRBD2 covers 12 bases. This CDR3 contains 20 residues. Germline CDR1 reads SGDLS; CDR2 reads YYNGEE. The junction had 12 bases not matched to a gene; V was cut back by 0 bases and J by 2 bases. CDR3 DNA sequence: TGTGCCAGCAGCGTAGCCCTTCCGACTAGCGGGAGCCGTACCTACAATGAGCAGTTCTTC. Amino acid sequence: CASSVALPTSGSRTYNEQFF. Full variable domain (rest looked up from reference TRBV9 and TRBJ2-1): DSGVTQTPKHLITATGQRVTLRCSPRSGDLSVYWYQQSLDQGLQFLIQYYNGEERAKGNILERFSAQQFPDLHSELNLSSLELGDSALYFCASSVALPTSGSRTYNEQFFGPGTRLTVL.

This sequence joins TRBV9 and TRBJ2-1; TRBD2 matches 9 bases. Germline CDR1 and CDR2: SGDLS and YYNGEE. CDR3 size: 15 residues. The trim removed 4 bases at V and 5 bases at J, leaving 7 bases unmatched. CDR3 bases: TGTGCCAGCAGCTTTCTAGCGGGATTAGACAATGAGCAGTTCTTC. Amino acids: CASSFLAGLDNEQFF.

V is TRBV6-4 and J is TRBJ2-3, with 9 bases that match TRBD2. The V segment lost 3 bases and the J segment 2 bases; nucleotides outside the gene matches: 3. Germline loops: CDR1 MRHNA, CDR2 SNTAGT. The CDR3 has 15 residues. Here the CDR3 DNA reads TGTGCCAGCAGTGAGAAGCGGGGGGTCACAGATACGCAGTATTTT. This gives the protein CASSEKRGVTDTQYF.

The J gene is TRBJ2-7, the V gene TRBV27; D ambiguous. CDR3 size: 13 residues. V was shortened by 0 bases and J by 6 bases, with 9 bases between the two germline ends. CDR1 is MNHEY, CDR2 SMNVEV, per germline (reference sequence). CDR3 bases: TGTGCCAGCAGTTTATCGACCCGAGGCGAGCAGTACTTC. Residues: CASSLSTRGEQYF.

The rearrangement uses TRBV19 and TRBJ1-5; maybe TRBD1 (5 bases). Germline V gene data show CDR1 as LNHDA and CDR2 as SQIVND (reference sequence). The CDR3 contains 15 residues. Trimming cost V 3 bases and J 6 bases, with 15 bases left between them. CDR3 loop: CASSMGQGKVQPQHF. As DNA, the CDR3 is TGTGCCAGTAGTATGGGCCAGGGTAAGGTTCAGCCCCAGCATTTT.

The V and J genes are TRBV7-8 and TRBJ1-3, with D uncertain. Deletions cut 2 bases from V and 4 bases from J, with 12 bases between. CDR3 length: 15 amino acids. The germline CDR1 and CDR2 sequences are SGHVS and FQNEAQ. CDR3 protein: CASSLLSATGNTIYF. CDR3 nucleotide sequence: TGTGCCAGCAGCTTACTCTCGGCAACCGGAAACACCATATATTTT.

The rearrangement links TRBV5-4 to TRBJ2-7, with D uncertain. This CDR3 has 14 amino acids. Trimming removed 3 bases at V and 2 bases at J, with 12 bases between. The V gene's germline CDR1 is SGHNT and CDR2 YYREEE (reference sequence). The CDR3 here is CASSSVIPPYEQYF. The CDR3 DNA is TGTGCCAGCAGCTCTGTCATACCACCCTACGAGCAGTACTTC.

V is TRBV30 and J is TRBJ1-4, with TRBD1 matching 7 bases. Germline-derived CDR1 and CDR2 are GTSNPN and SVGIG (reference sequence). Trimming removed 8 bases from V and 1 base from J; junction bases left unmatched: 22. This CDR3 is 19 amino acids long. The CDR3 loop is CAGNTGVVVIRKTNEKLFF. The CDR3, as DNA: TGTGCCGGAAATACAGGGGTCGTAGTAATCCGAAAAACTAATGAAAAACTGTTTTTT.

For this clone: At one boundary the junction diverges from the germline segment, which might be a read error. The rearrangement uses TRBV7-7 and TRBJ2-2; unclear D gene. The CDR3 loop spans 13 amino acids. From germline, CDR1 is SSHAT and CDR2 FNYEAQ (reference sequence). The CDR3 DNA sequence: TGTGCTAGCAGCGCTACAAGGGCCGGGGAGCTGTTTTTT. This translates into CASSATRAGELFF.

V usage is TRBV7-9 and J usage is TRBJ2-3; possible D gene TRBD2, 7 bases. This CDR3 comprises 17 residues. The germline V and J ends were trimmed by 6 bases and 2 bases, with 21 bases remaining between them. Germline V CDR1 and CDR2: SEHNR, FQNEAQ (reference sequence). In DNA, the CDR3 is TGTGCCAGCAGTCTAGGGGGGGGTTTCCCTATCACAGATACGCAGTATTTT. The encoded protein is CASSLGGGFPITDTQYF.